The rows below give T cell receptor beta chains drawn from one sample of a study of radiotherapy plus CTLA-4 blockade in lung cancer. Some clones are missing from TCRdb's copy, which holds only in-frame ones; the method was immunoSEQ multiplex PCR. The top ten hold 3.3% of the sample, which has roughly 110,000 clones, 81% seen once. The sample was peripheral blood, taken from a patient treated with radiotherapy plus ipilimumab. These receptors were taken from a human donor with non-small cell lung cancer that progressed on radiotherapy plus ipilimumab. Some clones in this sample may be carry-over from other donors' samples. Each CDR3 is given with its conserved first and last residue. The D gene is left open where the match is weak. Part of the rows lack a size; the others show once, few, many or a class for expanded clones.

v_call	cdr3_length	d_call	clone_size	j_call	cdr3_aa	cdr3_nt
TRBV15	13	-	-	TRBJ2-7	CATSYRTNYEQYF	TGTGCCACCTCATACAGGACCAACTACGAGCAGTACTTC
TRBV10-3	14	TRBD2	-	TRBJ2-1	CAISANSGVQGQFF	TGTGCCATCAGTGCGAATAGCGGGGTACAGGGGCAGTTCTTC
TRBV5-1	13	-	-	TRBJ2-2	CASSGAATGELFF	TGCGCCAGCAGCGGGGCCGCCACCGGGGAGCTGTTTTTT
TRBV7-2	13	-	-	TRBJ1-1	CASSPDLGTEAFF	TGTGCCAGCAGCCCAGATCTTGGGACTGAAGCTTTCTTT
TRBV7-9	13	-	-	TRBJ2-7	CASSFSGVDEQYF	TGTGCCAGCAGCTTTTCAGGGGTCGACGAGCAGTACTTC
TRBV11-2	17	-	-	TRBJ1-6	CASSPSSDGNYNSPLHF	TGTGCCAGCAGCCCATCCTCGGACGGGAACTATAATTCACCCCTCCACTTT
TRBV7-2	16	TRBD2	-	TRBJ2-7	CASSLGLAGAYYEQYF	TGTGCCAGCAGCTTAGGACTAGCGGGGGCATACTACGAGCAGTACTTC
TRBV5-6	13	-	-	TRBJ1-2	CASSSAAGRSYTF	TGTGCCAGCAGCTCGGCGGCGGGCCGGAGCTACACCTTC
TRBV9	16	TRBD1	-	TRBJ1-1	CASSVHRQGGHPEAFF	TGTGCCAGCAGCGTCCACCGACAGGGAGGCCATCCTGAAGCTTTCTTT
TRBV18	15	TRBD2	-	TRBJ2-1	CASSRPGLGYNEQFF	TGTGCCAGCTCACGGCCGGGACTAGGTTACAATGAGCAGTTCTTC
TRBV10-3	16	TRBD1	-	TRBJ2-1	CAISAADRAEGNEQFF	TGTGCCATCAGTGCAGCCGACAGGGCTGAAGGGAATGAGCAGTTCTTC
TRBV28	16	-	-	TRBJ1-2	CASSLGPRTSGYGYTF	TGTGCCAGCAGTTTAGGTCCTCGCACCTCCGGGTATGGCTACACCTTC
TRBV4-3	16	TRBD1	once	TRBJ2-2	CASSQVQGANTGELFF	TGCGCCAGCAGCCAAGTACAGGGGGCTAACACCGGGGAGCTGTTTTTT
TRBV25-1	13	-	-	TRBJ1-4	CASSTGTYEKLFF	TGTGCCAGCAGTACAGGGACATACGAAAAACTGTTTTTT
TRBV19	13	-	once	TRBJ2-3	CASSMEGDATQYF	TGTGCCAGTAGTATGGAAGGTGACGCTACGCAGTATTTT
TRBV9	15	TRBD1	-	TRBJ2-7	CASSVTTGADYEQYF	TGTGCCAGCAGCGTCACGACAGGGGCAGACTACGAGCAGTACTTC
TRBV7-3	13	-	-	TRBJ1-3	CASSLNYRDTIYF	TGTGCCAGCAGCTTAAACTATCGGGACACCATATATTTT
TRBV7-9	15	TRBD1	-	TRBJ2-7	CASSARQGLTYEQYF	TGTGCCAGCAGCGCCCGACAGGGGCTGACCTACGAGCAGTACTTC
TRBV5-1	14	-	-	TRBJ2-3	CASSTGNTGDTQYF	TGCGCCAGCAGCACAGGGAACACGGGAGATACGCAGTATTTT
TRBV4-3	17	-	-	TRBJ2-5	CVSSQGNHRSPQETQYF	TGCGTCAGCAGCCAAGGGAATCACAGGTCTCCTCAAGAGACCCAGTACTTC
TRBV2	16	-	-	TRBJ1-6	CASSNQASSYNSPLHF	TGTGCCAGCAGTAACCAGGCCAGCTCCTATAATTCACCCCTCCACTTT
TRBV18	14	TRBD1	-	TRBJ2-4	CASSPNRGANIQYF	TGTGCCAGCTCACCGAACAGGGGGGCAAACATTCAGTACTTC
TRBV5-5	15	TRBD1	-	TRBJ2-3	CASSSRTGGTDTQYF	TGTGCCAGCAGCTCACGGACAGGGGGCACAGATACGCAGTATTTT
TRBV25-1	17	-	-	TRBJ2-3	CASSDSLGGYEADTQYF	TGTGCCAGCAGTGACAGCCTAGGGGGGTATGAGGCAGATACGCAGTATTTT